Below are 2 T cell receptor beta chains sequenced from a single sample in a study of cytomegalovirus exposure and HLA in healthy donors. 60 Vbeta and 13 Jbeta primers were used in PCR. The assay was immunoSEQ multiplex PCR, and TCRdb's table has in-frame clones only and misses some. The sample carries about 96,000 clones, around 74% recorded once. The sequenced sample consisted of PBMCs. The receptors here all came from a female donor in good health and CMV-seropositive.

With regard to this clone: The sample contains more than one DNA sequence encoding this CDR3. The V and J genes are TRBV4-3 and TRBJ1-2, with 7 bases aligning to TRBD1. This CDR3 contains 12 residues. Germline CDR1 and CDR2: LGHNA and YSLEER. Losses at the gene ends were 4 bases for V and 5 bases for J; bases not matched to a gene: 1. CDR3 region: CASSPGGYGYTF. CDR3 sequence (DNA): TGCGCCAGCAGCCCAGGGGGGTATGGCTACACCTTC.

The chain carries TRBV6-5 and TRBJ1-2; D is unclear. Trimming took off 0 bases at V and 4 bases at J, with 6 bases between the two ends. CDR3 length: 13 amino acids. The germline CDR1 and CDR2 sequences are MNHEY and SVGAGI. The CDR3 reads CASSYSASYGYTF. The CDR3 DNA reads TGTGCCAGCAGTTACTCTGCGAGCTATGGCTACACCTTC.